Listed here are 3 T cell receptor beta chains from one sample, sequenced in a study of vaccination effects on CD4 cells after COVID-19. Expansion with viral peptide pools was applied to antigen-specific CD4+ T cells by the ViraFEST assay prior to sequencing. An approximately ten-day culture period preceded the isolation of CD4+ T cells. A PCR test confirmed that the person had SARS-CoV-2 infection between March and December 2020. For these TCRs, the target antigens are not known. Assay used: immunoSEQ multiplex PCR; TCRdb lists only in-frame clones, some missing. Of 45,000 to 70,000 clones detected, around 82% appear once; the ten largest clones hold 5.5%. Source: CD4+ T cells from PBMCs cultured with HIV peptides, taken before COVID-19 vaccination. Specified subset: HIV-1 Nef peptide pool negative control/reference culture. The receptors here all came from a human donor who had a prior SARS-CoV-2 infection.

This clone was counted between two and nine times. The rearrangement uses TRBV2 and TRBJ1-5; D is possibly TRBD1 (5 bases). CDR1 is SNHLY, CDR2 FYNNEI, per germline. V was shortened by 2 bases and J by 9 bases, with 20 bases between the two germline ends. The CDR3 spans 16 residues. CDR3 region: CASSERSREALSPQHF. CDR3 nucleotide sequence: TGTGCCAGCAGTGAACGGAGCAGGGAGGCCCTTTCGCCCCAGCATTTT. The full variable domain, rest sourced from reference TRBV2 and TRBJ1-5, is EPEVTQTPSHQVTQMGQEVILRCVPISNHLYFYWYRQILGQKVEFLVSFYNNEISEKSEIFDDQFSVERPDGSNFTLKIRSTKLEDSAMYFCASSERSREALSPQHFGDGTRLSIL.

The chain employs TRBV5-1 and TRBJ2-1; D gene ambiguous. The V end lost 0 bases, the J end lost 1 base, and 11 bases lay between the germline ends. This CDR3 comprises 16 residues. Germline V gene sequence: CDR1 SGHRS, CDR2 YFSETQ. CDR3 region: CASSLALSVSYNEQFF. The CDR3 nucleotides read TGCGCCAGCAGCTTGGCGTTGTCGGTATCCTACAATGAGCAGTTCTTC.

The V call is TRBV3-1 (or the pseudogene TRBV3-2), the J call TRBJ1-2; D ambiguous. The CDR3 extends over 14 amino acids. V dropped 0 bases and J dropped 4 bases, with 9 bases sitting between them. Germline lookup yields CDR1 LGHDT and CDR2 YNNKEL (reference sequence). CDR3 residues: CASSQDFDLYGYTF. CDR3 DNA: TGTGCCAGCAGCCAAGATTTCGACCTCTATGGCTACACCTTC.